This T cell receptor beta chain was profiled in a study of shared clonotypes between healthy human individuals. The genomic DNA of each subset was split evenly across several immunoSEQ plates. This table comes from immunoSEQ multiplex PCR, and its TCRdb copy is limited to in-frame clones, with some not included. This sample has about 490,000 clones, with 79% found just once. CDR3 length: 12 amino acids. From germline, CDR1 is MNHNS and CDR2 SASEGT. Trimming took off 6 bases at V and 0 bases at J, with 6 bases between the two ends. Study-wide results and limits: Blood was the sole source, and tissue repertoires probably differ.

Concerning this clone: The antigen is undetermined.

The sequenced sample was PBMCs. The TCR comes from a woman aged 40 to 55 in good health. Some clones in this sample may be carry-over from other donors' samples. J is TRBJ2-7 and V is TRBV6-1, with D possibly TRBD1 on 5 matching bases. CDR3 residues: CASRTDSYEQYF. For the CDR3, the DNA is TGTGCCAGCAGGACAGACTCCTACGAGCAGTACTTC.